Listed below are T cell receptor beta chains from one sample, sequenced in a study of sequential checkpoint blockade in melanoma. Repertoires were generated with immunoSEQ multiplex PCR, while TCRdb's copy carries only in-frame clones and drops some. The table shows 25,000 to 35,000 clones, with roughly 76% occurring only once. Sequences were derived from CD8+ T cells sorted from blood (inferred from file names), sampled from a patient given nivolumab and ipilimumab in sequence. The receptor set was obtained from a human donor with melanoma. CDR3s include the opening cysteine and the closing phenylalanine or tryptophan. D genes are given only for firm matches. Expanded clones get a size class; other rows say once, few or many, or leave the size out.

V gene: TRBV19; clone size: few; D gene: TRBD2; J gene: TRBJ2-1; CDR3 DNA: TGTGCCAGTAGTATGGGACTAGCGGGGGGCAGTGAGCAGTTCTTC; CDR3 protein: CASSMGLAGGSEQFF
V gene: TRBV30; clone size: -; D gene: TRBD2; J gene: TRBJ2-3; CDR3 DNA: TGTGCCTGGAGTACTGGACTAGCGGGAGGGACAGATACGCAGTATTTT; CDR3 protein: CAWSTGLAGGTDTQYF
V gene: TRBV27; clone size: few; D gene: -; J gene: TRBJ1-2; CDR3 DNA: TGTGCCAGCAGTTTGGGGGCCTATGGCTACACCTTC; CDR3 protein: CASSLGAYGYTF
V gene: TRBV19; clone size: once; D gene: -; J gene: TRBJ2-1; CDR3 DNA: TGTGCCAGTAGTTTCGGGTCTCATGAGCAGTTCTTC; CDR3 protein: CASSFGSHEQFF
V gene: TRBV9; clone size: -; D gene: -; J gene: TRBJ2-2; CDR3 DNA: TGTGCCAGCAGCGCTAAGCCTACAGGGGAGGTAGGAGTCGGGGAGCTGTTTTTT; CDR3 protein: CASSAKPTGEVGVGELFF
V gene: TRBV2; clone size: -; D gene: -; J gene: TRBJ2-7; CDR3 DNA: TGTGCCAGCAGTGGGAGGCGTGACGAGCAGTACTTC; CDR3 protein: CASSGRRDEQYF
V gene: TRBV28; clone size: -; D gene: TRBD1; J gene: TRBJ1-2; CDR3 DNA: TGTGCCAGCAGTTTGAGTAGGGACAGGGTGGAAGGCTACACCTTC; CDR3 protein: CASSLSRDRVEGYTF
V gene: TRBV9; clone size: -; D gene: TRBD1; J gene: TRBJ2-7; CDR3 DNA: TGTGCCAGCAGCATGACAGGGGGTTTTGGTTACGAGCAGTACTTC; CDR3 protein: CASSMTGGFGYEQYF
V gene: TRBV4-1; clone size: -; D gene: -; J gene: TRBJ2-3; CDR3 DNA: TGCGCCAGCAGCCAAGTGCAGCTAGCCGGGACAGATACGCAGTATTTT; CDR3 protein: CASSQVQLAGTDTQYF
V gene: TRBV5-1; clone size: -; D gene: TRBD1; J gene: TRBJ2-4; CDR3 DNA: TGCGCCAGCAGCTTGGCCCACGGGACAGGGCAGCACATTCAGTACTTC; CDR3 protein: CASSLAHGTGQHIQYF
V gene: TRBV27; clone size: -; D gene: TRBD1; J gene: TRBJ1-2; CDR3 DNA: TGTGCCAGCAGTTTATCGAGGGACAGGGATGGCTACACCTTC; CDR3 protein: CASSLSRDRDGYTF
V gene: TRBV28; clone size: once; D gene: -; J gene: TRBJ2-2; CDR3 DNA: TGTGCCAGCAGTTTAAGAGGGCCCGGGGAGCTGTTTTTT; CDR3 protein: CASSLRGPGELFF
V gene: TRBV29-1; clone size: -; D gene: -; J gene: TRBJ2-3; CDR3 DNA: TGCAGCGTTGAGGGTCCAAACAGGGTTCGGCTAGGAGATACGCAGTATTTT; CDR3 protein: CSVEGPNRVRLGDTQYF
V gene: TRBV11-3; clone size: few; D gene: -; J gene: TRBJ1-4; CDR3 DNA: TGTGCCAGCAGAGAGGGGGAACAAAAACTGTTTTTT; CDR3 protein: CASREGEQKLFF
V gene: TRBV27; clone size: -; D gene: -; J gene: TRBJ1-1; CDR3 DNA: TGTGCCAGCAGTTCGCGTTCCCTGAGGGAAGCTTTCTTT; CDR3 protein: CASSSRSLREAFF
V gene: TRBV28; clone size: -; D gene: TRBD1; J gene: TRBJ2-3; CDR3 DNA: TGTGCCAGCAGCCCACAGGGGGCGAGCACAGATACGCAGTATTTT; CDR3 protein: CASSPQGASTDTQYF
V gene: TRBV7-2; clone size: -; D gene: -; J gene: TRBJ2-3; CDR3 DNA: TGTGCCAGCAGCTTAGGTGTGGGAGTGCAAAGAACAGATACGCAGTATTTT; CDR3 protein: CASSLGVGVQRTDTQYF
V gene: TRBV28; clone size: -; D gene: -; J gene: TRBJ1-1; CDR3 DNA: TGTGCCAGCAGTTCCTTGGGAGGGACTGAAGCTTTCTTT; CDR3 protein: CASSSLGGTEAFF
V gene: TRBV2; clone size: -; D gene: -; J gene: TRBJ2-1; CDR3 DNA: TGTGCCACCCGGGACGGCTGGGAGGATGAGCAGTTCTTC; CDR3 protein: CATRDGWEDEQFF
V gene: TRBV27; clone size: -; D gene: TRBD1; J gene: TRBJ2-7; CDR3 DNA: TGTGCCAGCAGTTTAACGGTGGGACAGGGGACCTACGAGCAGTACTTC; CDR3 protein: CASSLTVGQGTYEQYF
V gene: TRBV29-1; clone size: few; D gene: -; J gene: TRBJ2-1; CDR3 DNA: TGCAGCGTTGAATTGACTAGGGCCTCCTACAATGAGCAGTTCTTC; CDR3 protein: CSVELTRASYNEQFF
V gene: TRBV5-4; clone size: few; D gene: TRBD1; J gene: TRBJ2-1; CDR3 DNA: TGTGCCAGCGCGCGACAGGGGTACAATGAGCAGTTCTTC; CDR3 protein: CASARQGYNEQFF
V gene: TRBV27; clone size: once; D gene: -; J gene: TRBJ2-1; CDR3 DNA: TGTGCCAGCAGTGGCCTGATGAGCGGCGGTATCGGTGAGCAGTTCTTC; CDR3 protein: CASSGLMSGGIGEQFF
V gene: TRBV28; clone size: -; D gene: -; J gene: TRBJ2-2; CDR3 DNA: TGTGCCAGCAGTGACCCCTCCCTAGCTTTGAACACCGGGGAGCTGTTTTTT; CDR3 protein: CASSDPSLALNTGELFF
V gene: TRBV4-1; clone size: -; D gene: -; J gene: TRBJ1-1; CDR3 DNA: TGCGCCAGCAGCCAGGACAGACTGAACACTGAAGCTTTCTTT; CDR3 protein: CASSQDRLNTEAFF
V gene: TRBV5-1; clone size: -; D gene: -; J gene: TRBJ2-5; CDR3 DNA: TGCGCCAGCAGCTTGTCGGGGGGCTGGGAGACCCAGTACTTC; CDR3 protein: CASSLSGGWETQYF
V gene: TRBV27; clone size: few; D gene: -; J gene: TRBJ2-7; CDR3 DNA: TGTGCCAGCAGTTTAAAAGGTCTGCTAGGGGGAAGAGTTACCTACGAGCAGTACTTC; CDR3 protein: CASSLKGLLGGRVTYEQYF
V gene: TRBV7-9; clone size: -; D gene: -; J gene: TRBJ1-2; CDR3 DNA: TGTGCCAGCAGCTACGGGGAGGGAGTATATGGCTACACCTTC; CDR3 protein: CASSYGEGVYGYTF
V gene: TRBV13; clone size: -; D gene: -; J gene: TRBJ2-1; CDR3 DNA: TGTGCCAGCAGCCAGACAGAATACAATGAGCAGTTCTTC; CDR3 protein: CASSQTEYNEQFF
V gene: TRBV4-2; clone size: -; D gene: TRBD1; J gene: TRBJ2-7; CDR3 DNA: TGTGCCAGCAGTGTCGGGACAGGGGCTGCCTACGAGCAGTACTTC; CDR3 protein: CASSVGTGAAYEQYF
V gene: TRBV7-9; clone size: -; D gene: -; J gene: TRBJ2-2; CDR3 DNA: TGTGCCAGCAGCTTAGTGGTCGGTTTAGGGGAGCTGTTTTTT; CDR3 protein: CASSLVVGLGELFF
V gene: TRBV4-1; clone size: -; D gene: TRBD2; J gene: TRBJ2-1; CDR3 DNA: TGCGCCAGCAGCCAAGGGGTGGCGGGGGATTACAATGAGCAGTTCTTC; CDR3 protein: CASSQGVAGDYNEQFF
V gene: TRBV9; clone size: -; D gene: -; J gene: TRBJ2-1; CDR3 DNA: TGTGCCAGCAGCGCCGGCGGGAACTCCTACAATGAGCAGTTCTTC; CDR3 protein: CASSAGGNSYNEQFF
V gene: TRBV19; clone size: -; D gene: TRBD2; J gene: TRBJ2-1; CDR3 DNA: TGTGCCAGTAGCCACCACTGGACTAGCGGGAGTTCGGATGAGCAGTTCTTC; CDR3 protein: CASSHHWTSGSSDEQFF
V gene: TRBV27; clone size: -; D gene: -; J gene: TRBJ1-6; CDR3 DNA: TGTGCCAACCCGAGGGGGAAGAATAATTCACCCCTCCACTTT; CDR3 protein: CANPRGKNNSPLHF
V gene: TRBV10-2; clone size: -; D gene: TRBD2; J gene: TRBJ2-3; CDR3 DNA: TGCGCCAGCAGTGAGCTAGCGGGAGATCCAGATACGCAGTATTTT; CDR3 protein: CASSELAGDPDTQYF
V gene: TRBV15; clone size: -; D gene: TRBD1; J gene: TRBJ2-2; CDR3 DNA: TGTGCCACCAGCAGGGAGACAGGGTTCACCGGGGAGCTGTTTTTT; CDR3 protein: CATSRETGFTGELFF
V gene: TRBV8-2; clone size: -; D gene: -; J gene: TRBJ2-6; CDR3 DNA: TGTGGCATAAATAGCACGATAACACAAAGTCGGGCCAACGTCCTGACTTTC; CDR3 protein: CGINSTITQSRANVLTF
V gene: TRBV7-6; clone size: few; D gene: -; J gene: TRBJ1-1; CDR3 DNA: TGTGCCAGCAGCAGCGGGGAGAACACTGAAGCTTTCTTT; CDR3 protein: CASSSGENTEAFF
V gene: TRBV7-6; clone size: -; D gene: TRBD1; J gene: TRBJ1-4; CDR3 DNA: TGTGCCAGCAGCCTCGGACAGGGATGGCGTGAAAAACTGTTTTTT; CDR3 protein: CASSLGQGWREKLFF
V gene: TRBV6-4; clone size: -; D gene: TRBD2; J gene: TRBJ2-1; CDR3 DNA: TGTGCCAGCAGTGACTCAAGCGGGGGGGACTACAATGAGCAGTTCTTC; CDR3 protein: CASSDSSGGDYNEQFF
V gene: TRBV27; clone size: -; D gene: TRBD1; J gene: TRBJ2-7; CDR3 DNA: TGTGCCAGCGGTACAGGGGGGCGACTATACGAGCAGTACTTC; CDR3 protein: CASGTGGRLYEQYF
V gene: TRBV7-9; clone size: few; D gene: TRBD1; J gene: TRBJ2-3; CDR3 DNA: TGTGCCAGCAGCTTGGGACAGGGACCAGATACGCAGTATTTT; CDR3 protein: CASSLGQGPDTQYF
V gene: TRBV10-3; clone size: -; D gene: TRBD1; J gene: TRBJ1-5; CDR3 DNA: TGTGCCATCAGTGAAACAGGGGCAAGCAATCAGCCCCAGCATTTT; CDR3 protein: CAISETGASNQPQHF
V gene: TRBV6-1; clone size: -; D gene: -; J gene: TRBJ1-2; CDR3 DNA: TGTGCCAGCAGTGCCGCGGTTATCTATGGCTACACCTTC; CDR3 protein: CASSAAVIYGYTF
V gene: TRBV2; clone size: -; D gene: TRBD1; J gene: TRBJ1-5; CDR3 DNA: TGTGCCAGCTCAAACTGGGACAGGGGGCTGTATAGCAATCAGCCCCAGCATTTT; CDR3 protein: CASSNWDRGLYSNQPQHF
V gene: TRBV13; clone size: -; D gene: -; J gene: TRBJ2-7; CDR3 DNA: TGTGCCAGCAGCTTGGCGGGGAACTACGAGCAGTACTTC; CDR3 protein: CASSLAGNYEQYF
V gene: TRBV27; clone size: -; D gene: -; J gene: TRBJ2-7; CDR3 DNA: TGTGCCAGCAGTCTCCAGGGGTGGTCGAACGAGCAGTACTTC; CDR3 protein: CASSLQGWSNEQYF
V gene: TRBV5-6; clone size: -; D gene: -; J gene: TRBJ2-1; CDR3 DNA: TGTGCCAGCAGCCGGGGATCTCCGAGCAATGAGCAGTTCTTC; CDR3 protein: CASSRGSPSNEQFF
V gene: TRBV7-8; clone size: -; D gene: TRBD1; J gene: TRBJ1-5; CDR3 DNA: TGTGCCAGCAGCTTAGGGGTCGGGACAGGGCGGTTGGGCAATCAGCCCCAGCATTTT; CDR3 protein: CASSLGVGTGRLGNQPQHF
V gene: TRBV7-8; clone size: -; D gene: -; J gene: TRBJ2-1; CDR3 DNA: TGTGCCAGCACTAGCCTGTACAATGAGCAGTTCTTC; CDR3 protein: CASTSLYNEQFF
V gene: TRBV9; clone size: -; D gene: TRBD1; J gene: TRBJ1-2; CDR3 DNA: TGTGCCAGCAGCGTAGAGGAGGGGGCGGGCTATGGCTACACCTTC; CDR3 protein: CASSVEEGAGYGYTF
V gene: TRBV4-3; clone size: -; D gene: -; J gene: TRBJ1-2; CDR3 DNA: TGCGCCAGCAGCCAAGATATAACAGGTCTCTATGGCTACACCTTC; CDR3 protein: CASSQDITGLYGYTF
V gene: TRBV7-2; clone size: -; D gene: TRBD2; J gene: TRBJ2-1; CDR3 DNA: TGTGCCAGCAGCTTAGAGGCCGGACTAGCGGACAATGAGCAGTTCTTC; CDR3 protein: CASSLEAGLADNEQFF
V gene: TRBV5-6; clone size: -; D gene: -; J gene: TRBJ1-5; CDR3 DNA: TGTGCCAGCAGCCAAGGACAGTACAATCAGCCCCAGCATTTT; CDR3 protein: CASSQGQYNQPQHF
V gene: TRBV7-9; clone size: -; D gene: TRBD2; J gene: TRBJ2-1; CDR3 DNA: TGTGCCAGCAGCTTGAACCAAGCGGGGAATGAGCAGTTCTTC; CDR3 protein: CASSLNQAGNEQFF
V gene: TRBV7-6; clone size: few; D gene: -; J gene: TRBJ2-5; CDR3 DNA: TGTGCCAGCAGCTTAGTGGGGGCCCAGGGTGGGGAGACCCAGTACTTC; CDR3 protein: CASSLVGAQGGETQYF
V gene: TRBV4-2; clone size: -; D gene: TRBD2; J gene: TRBJ2-7; CDR3 DNA: TGTGCCAGCAGCCAAGACTTGGGGGAGGGGTACGAGCAGTACTTC; CDR3 protein: CASSQDLGEGYEQYF
V gene: TRBV9; clone size: -; D gene: -; J gene: TRBJ1-1; CDR3 DNA: TGTGCCAGCAGCGTAGAGGGAGGAGGGGTCCTGCGGACTGAAGCTTTCTTT; CDR3 protein: CASSVEGGGVLRTEAFF
V gene: TRBV15; clone size: -; D gene: -; J gene: TRBJ2-2; CDR3 DNA: TGTGCCACCACAGACTACGGCGGGGAGCTGTTTTTT; CDR3 protein: CATTDYGGELFF